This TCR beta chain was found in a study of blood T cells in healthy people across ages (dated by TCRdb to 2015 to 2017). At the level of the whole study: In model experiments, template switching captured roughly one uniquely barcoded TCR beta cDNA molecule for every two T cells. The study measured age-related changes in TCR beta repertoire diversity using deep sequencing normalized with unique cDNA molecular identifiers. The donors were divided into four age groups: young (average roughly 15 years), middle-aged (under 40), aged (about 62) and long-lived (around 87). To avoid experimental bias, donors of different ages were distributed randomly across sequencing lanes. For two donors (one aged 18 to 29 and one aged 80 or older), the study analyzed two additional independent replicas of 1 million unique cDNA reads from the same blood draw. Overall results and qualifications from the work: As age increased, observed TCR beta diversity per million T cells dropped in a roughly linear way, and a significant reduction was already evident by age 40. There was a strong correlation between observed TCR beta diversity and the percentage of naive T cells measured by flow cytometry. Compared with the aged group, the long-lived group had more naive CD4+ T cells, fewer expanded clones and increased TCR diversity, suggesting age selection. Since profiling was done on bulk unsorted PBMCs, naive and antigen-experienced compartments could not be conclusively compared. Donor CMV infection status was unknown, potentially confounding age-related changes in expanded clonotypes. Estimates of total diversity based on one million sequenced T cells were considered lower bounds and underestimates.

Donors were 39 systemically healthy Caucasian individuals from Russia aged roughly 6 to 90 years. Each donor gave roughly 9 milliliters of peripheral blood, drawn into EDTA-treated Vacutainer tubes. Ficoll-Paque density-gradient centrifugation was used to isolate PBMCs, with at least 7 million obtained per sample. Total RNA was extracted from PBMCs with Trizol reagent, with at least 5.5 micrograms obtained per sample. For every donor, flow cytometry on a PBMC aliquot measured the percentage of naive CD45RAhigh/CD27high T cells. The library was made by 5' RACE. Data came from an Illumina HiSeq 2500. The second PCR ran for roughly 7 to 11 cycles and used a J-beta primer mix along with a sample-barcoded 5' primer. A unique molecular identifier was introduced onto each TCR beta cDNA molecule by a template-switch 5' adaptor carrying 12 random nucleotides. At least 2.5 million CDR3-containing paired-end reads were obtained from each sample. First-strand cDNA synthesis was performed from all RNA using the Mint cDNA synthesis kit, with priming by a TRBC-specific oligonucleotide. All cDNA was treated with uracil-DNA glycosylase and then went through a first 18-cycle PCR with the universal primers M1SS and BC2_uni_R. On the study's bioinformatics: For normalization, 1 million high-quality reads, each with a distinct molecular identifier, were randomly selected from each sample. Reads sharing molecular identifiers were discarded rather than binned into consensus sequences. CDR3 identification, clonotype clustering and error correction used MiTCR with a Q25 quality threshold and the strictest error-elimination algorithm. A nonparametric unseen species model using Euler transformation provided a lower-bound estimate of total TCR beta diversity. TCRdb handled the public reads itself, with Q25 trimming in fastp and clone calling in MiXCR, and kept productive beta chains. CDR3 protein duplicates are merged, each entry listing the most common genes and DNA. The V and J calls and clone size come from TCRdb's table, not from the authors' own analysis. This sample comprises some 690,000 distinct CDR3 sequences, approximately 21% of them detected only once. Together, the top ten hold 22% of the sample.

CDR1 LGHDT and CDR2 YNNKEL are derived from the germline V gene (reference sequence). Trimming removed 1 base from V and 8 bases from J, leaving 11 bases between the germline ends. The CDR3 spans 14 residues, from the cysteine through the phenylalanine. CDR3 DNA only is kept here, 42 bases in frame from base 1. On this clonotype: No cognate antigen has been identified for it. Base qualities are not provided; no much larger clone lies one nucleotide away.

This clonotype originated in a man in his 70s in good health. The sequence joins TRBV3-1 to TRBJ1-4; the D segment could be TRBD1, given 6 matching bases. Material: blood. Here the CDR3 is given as CASSQGQAREKLFF. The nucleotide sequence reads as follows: TGTGCCAGCAGCCAAGGACAGGCAAGGGAAAAACTGTTTTTT.